This T cell receptor beta chain comes out of a study of blood T cell repertoires in COVID-19. Study details: Acute and convalescent COVID-19 specimens originated in the United States, Italy and Spain. Sample material is recorded as cDNA or gDNA derived from T cells, B-cell-depleted T cells, or PBMCs.

As processed by the authors: Amplification from reference gene primers served as the basis for estimated nucleated cell counts. Libraries were prepared by immunoSEQ multiplex PCR; TCRdb keeps only in-frame clonotypes and omits some of them. Clone size and the V and J calls come from that table; the DNA yielded D and trimming. The sample carries 300,000 or so clones, 87% recorded once. V shed 0 bases, J shed 4 bases, and the junction held 10 bases outside the gene matches. Germline V gene data show CDR1 as LGHDT and CDR2 as YNNKEL (reference sequence). The CDR3 extends over 18 amino acids. The TCR sequence derives from a woman aged 45-65 years who had recovered from COVID-19. The sample consisted of peripheral blood. This sequence joins TRBV3-1 (or the pseudogene TRBV3-2) and TRBJ2-1, with 9 bases fitting TRBD2. The CDR3 is CASSQDLIDLAGYNEQFF. In DNA, the CDR3 is TGTGCCAGCAGCCAAGATCTAATCGATCTAGCGGGGTACAATGAGCAGTTCTTC.